The present T cell receptor (beta chain) was sequenced within a study of cytomegalovirus exposure and HLA in healthy donors. Findings of the study overall: The HLA-A and HLA-B alleles of most subjects were reportedly predicted accurately from TCR beta sequences. Sequencing depth roughly uniform across donors was assumed in presence/absence analyses. Reported performance of the classifier showed diagnosis of cytomegalovirus status with high specificity and sensitivity.

60 Vbeta and 13 Jbeta primers were used in PCR. Measured with immunoSEQ multiplex PCR; TCRdb has only the in-frame clones, and not every one. The sample holds 110,000 or so clones, more than 65% seen once. This clone was seen a handful of times. What it binds is not known. V lost 4 bases to trimming and J lost 4 bases; unmatched junction nucleotides: 20. The CDR3 has 22 amino acids. Looked up from germline, CDR1 is SGHVS and CDR2 is FNYEAQ. The rearrangement links TRBV7-6 to TRBJ2-6; 12 bases line up with TRBD1. This TCR came from a man aged 35-49 years in good health and CMV-seropositive. The sequenced sample consisted of PBMCs. This CDR3 is CASSSLGGTGGAPGSGANVLTF. In DNA form, the CDR3 reads TGTGCCAGCAGCTCGCTGGGTGGGACAGGGGGCGCCCCGGGTTCCGGGGCCAACGTCCTGACTTTC.